Shown below are 3 T cell receptor beta chains from a single sample sequenced in a study of blood T cell repertoires in COVID-19. Sequencing used immunoSEQ multiplex PCR; TCRdb keeps in-frame clones, though not all of them. This sample has about 230,000 clones, with approximately 80% found just once. The source material was peripheral blood. All receptors derive from a man aged 40-49 years with acute or convalescent COVID-19.

CDR3 nucleotide sequence: TGTGCCAGCAGTTACTACCAGGGTGGGGAAAAACTGTTTTTT. Its protein product is CASSYYQGGEKLFF. The rearrangement uses TRBV6-5 and TRBJ1-4; tentatively, D is TRBD1 (5 bases). V was clipped by 1 base and J by 8 bases, with 11 bases between them. Germline lookup yields CDR1 MNHEY and CDR2 SVGAGI. There are 14 residues in the CDR3.

V and J are TRBV10-2 and TRBJ2-2; a possible D gene is TRBD1 (6 bases). The V gene lost 6 bases and the J gene lost 2 bases, with 10 bases spanning the gap. Germline values: CDR1 WSHSY, CDR2 SAAADI. The CDR3 length is 14 residues. CDR3 sequence (DNA): TGCGCCAGCAGAGGGACACGAAACACCGGGGAGCTGTTTTTT. Its translation: CASRGTRNTGELFF.

The chain uses TRBV3-1 (or the pseudogene TRBV3-2) and TRBJ1-2; 7 positions agree with TRBD1. V was clipped by 5 bases and J by 11 bases; unmatched bases: 11. The V gene's germline CDR1 is LGHDT and CDR2 YNNKEL (reference sequence). The CDR3 totals 13 residues. As DNA, the CDR3 is TGTGCCAGCAGCAGGGACAGCATAGACGGGTACACCTTC. Its translation is CASSRDSIDGYTF.